Following are 15 T cell receptor beta chains from one sample sequenced in a study of beta chain features in type 1 diabetes. What was sequenced were expressed TCRB transcripts, since all of the isolated RNA had been reverse transcribed. TCRdb keeps only in-frame clones here, not all; method: immunoSEQ multiplex PCR. The sample carries 23,000 or so clones, 55% to 70% recorded once. Study-level results: TCRB CDR3 length was moderately but significantly reduced in all four CD4+ subsets of Type 1 diabetes patients.

Their recognized antigens are unknown. The sample taken for sequencing was Tregs from blood. Receptors originate from a man aged 18 to 35 with type 1 diabetes.

V and J are TRBV5-1 and TRBJ2-2; weak D call: TRBD1 (5 bases). This CDR3 contains 18 residues. Germline V lookup: CDR1 SGHRS, CDR2 YFSETQ. The V gene lost 4 bases and the J gene lost 2 bases, with 21 bases spanning the gap. The CDR3 region is CASSRRQSGAYNTGELFF. CDR3 nucleotides: TGCGCCAGCAGCCGTAGACAGTCAGGAGCGTATAACACCGGGGAGCTGTTTTTT.

This chain joins TRBV28 and TRBJ2-7, with unresolved D. V shed 5 bases and J shed 3 bases, with 14 bases lying between them. The CDR3 consists of 14 residues. CDR1 MDHEN and CDR2 SYDVKM come from the germline V gene. The CDR3 DNA follows: TGTGCCAGCAGTCTACCCCCACCTATCTACGAGCAGTACTTC. Its protein product is CASSLPPPIYEQYF.

The chain is built from TRBV10-2 and TRBJ1-2; a possible D gene is TRBD1 (5 bases). This CDR3 contains 13 residues. V was shortened by 6 bases and J by 8 bases, with 16 bases between the two germline ends. The V gene's germline CDR1 is WSHSY and CDR2 SAAADI. The CDR3 is CASRPQGNRGYTF. The CDR3 DNA reads TGCGCCAGCAGACCGCAGGGAAATAGAGGCTACACCTTC.

This clone has a handful of counts. This chain uses TRBV10-3 with TRBJ2-1; a weak D match, TRBD2 (6 bases). The CDR3 has 14 residues. The V gene lost 6 bases and the J gene lost 8 bases, with 17 bases spanning the gap. Germline V lookup: CDR1 ENHRY, CDR2 SYGVKD. The CDR3 region is CAIRLGRPGDEQFF. The CDR3 DNA sequence: TGTGCCATCAGACTGGGACGCCCGGGGGATGAGCAGTTCTTC.

This chain joins TRBV11-2 and TRBJ2-7, with TRBD2 as a possible D gene (5 bases). The CDR3 covers 13 residues. Germline V gene lookup returns CDR1 SGHAT and CDR2 FQNNGV. The V gene lost 2 bases and the J gene lost 6 bases, with 11 bases spanning the gap. DNA for the CDR3: TGTGCCAGCAGCTTACTAGGAGGTACCGAGCAGTACTTC. This sequence encodes CASSLLGGTEQYF.

The chain employs TRBV2 and TRBJ1-2, with 8 positions matching TRBD1. This CDR3 has 14 amino acids. The V and J ends lost 4 bases and 8 bases, in that order; junction bases with no gene match: 9. CDR1 and CDR2 from the germline V gene are SNHLY and FYNNEI. CDR3 protein: CASSGTGFYGGYTF. Here the CDR3 DNA reads TGTGCCAGCAGTGGGACAGGGTTTTATGGCGGCTACACCTTC.

The J gene is TRBJ2-5, the V gene TRBV10-3, with D possibly matching TRBD1 (5 bases). The closer fit of TRBJ2-7 to the DNA end suggests the J call may be wrong. Per the germline V gene, CDR1 is ENHRY and CDR2 is SYGVKD. The length of the CDR3 is 15 residues. CDR3 loop: CAIRPGPPSSYEQYF. The CDR3 DNA reads as TGTGCCATCAGGCCAGGGCCTCCATCCTCCTACGAGCAGTACTTC.

This clone was counted once. The chain employs TRBV5-4 and TRBJ1-5; a weak D match, TRBD1 (5 bases). V shed 0 bases and J shed 8 bases, with 9 bases lying between them. The germline V gene encodes CDR1 SGHNT and CDR2 YYREEE (reference sequence). The CDR3 spans 13 residues. CDR3 in amino acids: CASSLGAREPQHF. In DNA, the CDR3 is TGTGCCAGCAGCTTGGGAGCCAGGGAGCCCCAGCATTTT.

This clone came up a few times. The V and J genes are TRBV5-4 and TRBJ2-1; tentatively, D is TRBD2 (5 bases). V was pared by 3 bases and J by 2 bases, with 9 bases between. This CDR3 has 14 residues. Per the germline V gene, CDR1 is SGHNT and CDR2 is YYREEE (reference sequence). The CDR3 loop reads CASSWTPTYNEQFF. The CDR3 region has the DNA TGTGCCAGCAGCTGGACTCCTACCTACAATGAGCAGTTCTTC.

This clone has only one observation. The J gene is TRBJ2-7, the V gene TRBV5-1; 7 positions agree with TRBD1. The CDR3 totals 16 residues. V gave up 2 bases and J gave up 1 base; unmatched junction bases: 9. Germline loops: CDR1 SGHRS, CDR2 YFSETQ. The CDR3 sequence: CASSLTGTEISYEQYF. The CDR3 DNA follows: TGCGCCAGCAGCTTAACCGGGACAGAGATATCCTACGAGCAGTACTTC.

The chain combines TRBV7-2 with TRBJ2-1; TRBD2 matches at 9 bases. The CDR3 is 18 residues long. Germline V gene lookup returns CDR1 SGHTA and CDR2 FQGNSA. The junction had 10 bases not matched to a gene; V was cut back by 4 bases and J by 0 bases. CDR3 protein: CASSSPSSGGGSYNEQFF. DNA of the CDR3: TGTGCCAGCAGCTCACCCAGTAGCGGGGGAGGCTCCTACAATGAGCAGTTCTTC.

The chain links TRBV28 to TRBJ2-7; D may be TRBD1 (7 bases). In germline, CDR1 is MDHEN, CDR2 SYDVKM. V lost 7 bases and J lost 6, with 16 bases in between. The CDR3 loop spans 13 amino acids. CDR3 nucleotide sequence: TGTGCCAGCATCCAGGACAGGCGGGGCGAGCAGTACTTC. Translation: CASIQDRRGEQYF.

This chain links TRBV14 with TRBJ2-5, with TRBD2 identical over 7 bases. The CDR3 runs 15 residues. With 4 bases clipped from V and 11 bases from J, the junction kept 16 bases outside the gene matches. Germline V gives CDR1 SGHDN, CDR2 FVKESK. For the CDR3, the DNA is TGTGCCAGCAGCCGGCGGCTAGCGGCTCGGAGGGAGCAGTACTTC. This gives the protein CASSRRLAARREQYF. The variable domain in full, completed from reference TRBV14 and TRBJ2-5, reads EAGVTQFPSHSVIEKGQTVTLRCDPISGHDNLYWYRRVMGKEIKFLLHFVKESKQDESGMPNNRFLAERTGGTYSTLKVQPAELEDSGVYFCASSRRLAARREQYFGPGTRLLVL.

The chain couples TRBV28 to TRBJ2-6, with a weak D call TRBD1 (5 bases). This CDR3 region has 14 residues. Germline V gene sequence: CDR1 MDHEN, CDR2 SYDVKM. Trimming removed 2 bases from V and 4 bases from J, with 6 bases in between. The CDR3 sequence: CASSLPGGANVLTF. The DNA for the CDR3 is TGTGCCAGCAGTTTACCAGGGGGGGCCAACGTCCTGACTTTC.

This clone was counted a few times. The chain employs TRBV10-3 and TRBJ2-2; 13 positions agree with TRBD2. CDR3 length: 17 amino acids. The germline gives CDR1 ENHRY, CDR2 SYGVKD. The ends lost 10 bases at V and 2 bases at J; junction bases unmatched: 10. CDR3 loop: CATTGLAGAANTGELFF. In DNA form, the CDR3 reads TGTGCCACGACAGGACTAGCGGGAGCCGCAAACACCGGGGAGCTGTTTTTT.